The clone carrying this T cell receptor beta chain has just one count. This sample was taken from a study of blood T cell repertoires in COVID-19. About the research overall: T cells, B-cell-depleted T cells, or PBMCs supplied cDNA or gDNA.

Assay: immunoSEQ multiplex PCR; the TCRdb copy retains only in-frame clones and omits some. The data show approximately 280,000 clones, around nine tenths seen once. The CDR3 has 17 amino acids. Per the germline V gene, CDR1 is MNHEY and CDR2 is SVGEGT. V lost 2 bases to trimming and J lost 0 bases, with 11 bases between them. This clonotype was sampled from a man between 35 and 55 years old with acute or convalescent COVID-19. Sequencing was carried out using peripheral blood. The gene calls are TRBV6-2 or TRBV6-3 and TRBJ1-6; perhaps TRBD1 as D (6 bases). DNA of the CDR3: TGTGCCAGCAGTTACACCGGACAGAGCTCCTATAATTCACCCCTCCACTTT. This gives the protein CASSYTGQSSYNSPLHF.